The 3 T cell receptor beta chains below come from one sample, sequenced in a study of T cells in localized non-small cell lung cancer. TCRdb's table, derived via immunoSEQ multiplex PCR, lists solely in-frame clones and lacks some. The sample lists around 34,000 clones; around 93% were seen once. This specimen was peripheral blood, taken before any cancer treatment. Receptors were obtained from a female donor over 55 with stage I lung adenocarcinoma.

This chain uses TRBV7-3 with TRBJ2-2; no clear D gene. Germline V lookup: CDR1 SGHTA, CDR2 FQGTGA. This CDR3 is 13 amino acids long. Trimming removed 2 bases from V and 6 bases from J, with 7 bases in between. Here the CDR3 DNA reads TGTGCCAGCAGCTTATCCGCACCCGGGGAGCTGTTTTTT. It specifies CASSLSAPGELFF.

The gene calls are TRBV7-3 and TRBJ1-4, with a tentative D call TRBD1 (6 bases). CDR1 SGHTA and CDR2 FQGTGA come from the germline V gene. The V and J ends lost 2 bases and 7 bases respectively, with 8 bases between them. This CDR3 spans 13 amino acids. CDR3 DNA sequence: TGTGCCAGCAGCTTACAGGGGCCTGAAAAACTGTTTTTT. It translates to CASSLQGPEKLFF.

The gene calls are TRBV10-3 and TRBJ1-2; D unclear. CDR3 length equals 15 residues. CDR1 and CDR2 (germline): ENHRY, SYGVKD. The V end lost 4 bases, the J end lost 0 bases, and 12 bases lay between the germline ends. As DNA, the CDR3 is TGTGCCATCAGTGGGTTAGGCACGCCTAACTATGGCTACACCTTC. Translation gives CAISGLGTPNYGYTF.